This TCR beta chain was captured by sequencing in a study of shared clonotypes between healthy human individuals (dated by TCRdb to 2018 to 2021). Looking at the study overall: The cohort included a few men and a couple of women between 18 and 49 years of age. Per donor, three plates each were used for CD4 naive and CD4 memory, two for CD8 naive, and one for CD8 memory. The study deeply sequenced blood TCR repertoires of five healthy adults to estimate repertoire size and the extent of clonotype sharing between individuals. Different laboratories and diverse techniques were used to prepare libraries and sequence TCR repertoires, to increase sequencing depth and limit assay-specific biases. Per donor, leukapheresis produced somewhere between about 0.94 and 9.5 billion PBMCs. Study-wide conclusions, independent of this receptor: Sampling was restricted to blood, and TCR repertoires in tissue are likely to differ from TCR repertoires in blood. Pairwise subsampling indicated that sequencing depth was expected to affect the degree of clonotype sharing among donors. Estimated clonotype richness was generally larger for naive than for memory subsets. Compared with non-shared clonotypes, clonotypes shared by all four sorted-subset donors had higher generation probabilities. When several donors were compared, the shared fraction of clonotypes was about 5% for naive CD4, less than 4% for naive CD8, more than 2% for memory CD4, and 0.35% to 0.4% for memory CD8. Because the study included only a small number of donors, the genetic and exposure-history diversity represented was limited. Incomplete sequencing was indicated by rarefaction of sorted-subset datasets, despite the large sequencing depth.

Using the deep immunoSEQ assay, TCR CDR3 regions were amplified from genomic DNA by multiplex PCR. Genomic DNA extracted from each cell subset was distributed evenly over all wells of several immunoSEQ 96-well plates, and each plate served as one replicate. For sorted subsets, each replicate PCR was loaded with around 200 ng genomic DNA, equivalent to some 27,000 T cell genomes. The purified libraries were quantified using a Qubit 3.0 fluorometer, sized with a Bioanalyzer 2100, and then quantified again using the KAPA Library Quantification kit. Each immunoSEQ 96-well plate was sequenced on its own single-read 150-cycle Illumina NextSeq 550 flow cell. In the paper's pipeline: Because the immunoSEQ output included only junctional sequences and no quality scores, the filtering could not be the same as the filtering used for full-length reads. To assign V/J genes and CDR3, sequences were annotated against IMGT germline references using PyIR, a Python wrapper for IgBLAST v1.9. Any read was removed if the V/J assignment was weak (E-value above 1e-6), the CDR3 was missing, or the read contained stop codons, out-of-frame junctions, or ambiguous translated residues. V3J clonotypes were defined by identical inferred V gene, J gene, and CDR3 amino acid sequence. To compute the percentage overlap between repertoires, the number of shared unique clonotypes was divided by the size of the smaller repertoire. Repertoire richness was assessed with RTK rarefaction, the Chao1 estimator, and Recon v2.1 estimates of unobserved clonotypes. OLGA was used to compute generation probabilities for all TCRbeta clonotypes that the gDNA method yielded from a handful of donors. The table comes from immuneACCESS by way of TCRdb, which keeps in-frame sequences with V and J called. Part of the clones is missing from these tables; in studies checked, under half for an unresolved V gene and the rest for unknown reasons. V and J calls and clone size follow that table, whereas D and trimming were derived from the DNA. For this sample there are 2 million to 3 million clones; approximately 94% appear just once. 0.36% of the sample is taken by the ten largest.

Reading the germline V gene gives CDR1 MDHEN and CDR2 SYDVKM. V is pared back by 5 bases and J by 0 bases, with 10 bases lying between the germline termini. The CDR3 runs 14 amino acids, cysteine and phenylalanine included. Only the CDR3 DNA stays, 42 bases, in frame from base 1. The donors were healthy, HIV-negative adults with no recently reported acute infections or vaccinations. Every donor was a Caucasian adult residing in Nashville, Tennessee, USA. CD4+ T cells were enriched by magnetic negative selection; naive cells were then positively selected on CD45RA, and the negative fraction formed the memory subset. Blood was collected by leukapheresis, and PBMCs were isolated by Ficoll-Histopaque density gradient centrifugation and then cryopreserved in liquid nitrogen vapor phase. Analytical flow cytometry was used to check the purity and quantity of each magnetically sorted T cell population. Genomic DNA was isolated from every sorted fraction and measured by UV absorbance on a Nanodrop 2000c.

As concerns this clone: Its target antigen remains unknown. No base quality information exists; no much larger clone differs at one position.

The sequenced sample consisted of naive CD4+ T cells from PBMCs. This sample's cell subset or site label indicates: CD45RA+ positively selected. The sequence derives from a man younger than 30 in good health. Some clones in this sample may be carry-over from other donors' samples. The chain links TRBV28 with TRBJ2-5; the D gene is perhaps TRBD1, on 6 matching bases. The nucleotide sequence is TGTGCCAGCAGTCCCCGGACAGACCAAGAGACCCAGTACTTC. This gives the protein CASSPRTDQETQYF.